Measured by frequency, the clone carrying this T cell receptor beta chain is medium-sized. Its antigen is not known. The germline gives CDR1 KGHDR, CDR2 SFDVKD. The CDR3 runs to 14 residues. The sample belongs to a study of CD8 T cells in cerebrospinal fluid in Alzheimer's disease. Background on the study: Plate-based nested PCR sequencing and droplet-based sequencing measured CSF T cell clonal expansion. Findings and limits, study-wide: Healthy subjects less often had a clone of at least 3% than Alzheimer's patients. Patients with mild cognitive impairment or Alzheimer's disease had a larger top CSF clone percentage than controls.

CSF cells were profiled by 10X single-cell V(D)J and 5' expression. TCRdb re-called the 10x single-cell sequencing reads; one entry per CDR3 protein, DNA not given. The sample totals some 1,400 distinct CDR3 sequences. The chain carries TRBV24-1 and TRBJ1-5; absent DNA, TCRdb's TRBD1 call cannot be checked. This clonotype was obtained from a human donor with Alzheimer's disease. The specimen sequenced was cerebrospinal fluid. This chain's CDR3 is CATSDPGGIQPQHF.